The T cell receptor (beta chain) under discussion was sequenced for a study of blood T cell repertoires in COVID-19. Study information: T cells, B-cell-depleted T cells, or PBMCs provided the cDNA or gDNA that served as material.

Methods used by the authors: Reference gene primer amplification gave nucleated cell count estimates. TCRdb's copy holds only in-frame clones and misses some; the assay was immunoSEQ multiplex PCR. Clone size and V and J calls were adopted from that table, with D and trimming inferred from the DNA. The sample shows about 250,000 clones, under 90% of them seen only once. The germline V and J ends were trimmed by 0 bases and 5 bases, with 8 bases remaining between them. Per the germline V gene, CDR1 is SGHRS and CDR2 is YFSETQ. The CDR3 runs 13 residues. Participant age was roughly 18 to 89 years, and participants resided in around 24 US areas. Categorization into cohorts depended on clinical history that participants reported.

The receptor was isolated from a man aged 35 to 55 who had recovered from COVID-19. V and J are TRBV5-1 and TRBJ1-1, with D unclear. Specimen: PBMCs or T cells enriched from blood (not recorded which). CDR3 nucleotide sequence: TGCGCCAGCAGCTTGGCCGGGGAGACTGAAGCTTTCTTT. Translated: CASSLAGETEAFF.